Given below is one T cell receptor beta chain in context. At one end, the junction sequence differs from germline, possibly due to a read error. This CDR3 is built from 15 residues. Germline CDR1 and CDR2: SGHAT and FQNNGV. The data originate from a study of tumor and adjacent non-tumor tissue in lung cancer. The template was RNA from unsorted bulk tissue. Distant lung tissue was collected more than 3 cm away from the tumor edge. Three rounds of nested PCR, following a modified ARM-PCR protocol, produced the TCRbeta library. MiXCR, applied by TCRdb to the multiplex PCR reads, yields one record per CDR3 protein. The table has 35,000 to 55,000 distinct CDR3 sequences, roughly two thirds seen once.

What was sequenced was distant non-tumor lung tissue. The TCR comes from a woman aged 40 to 50 with non-small cell lung cancer. V and J are TRBV11-2 and TRBJ2-5; 11 bases are shared with TRBD2. CDR3 coding DNA: TGTGCCATCAACTTAGCGGGGGGGGCTGGAGAGATCCAGTACTTC. It translates to CAINLAGGAGEIQYF.